This section outlines one TCR beta chain sequence together with its context. Sequenced by immunoSEQ multiplex PCR; TCRdb stores in-frame clones only, minus some. The sample has tens of thousands of clones, 85% to 95% seen once; the top ten hold 0.2% to 0.3%. This specimen comes from a study of technical replicates of blood from a handful of donors. Germline CDR1 is WNHNN and CDR2 is SYGVQD (reference sequence). The CDR3 sequence is 17 residues long. With V trimmed by 0 bases and J by 2 bases, 7 bases remained unmatched. Sequenced input: T cells isolated from PBMCs. This receptor was obtained from a human donor in good health. The rearrangement links TRBV10-1 to TRBJ2-1, with 7 bases aligning to TRBD2. Here the CDR3 DNA reads TGCGCCAGCAGTGAGTCAGGCAGCGGGGAGGCCTACAATGAGCAGTTCTTC. As protein: CASSESGSGEAYNEQFF.